This T cell receptor (beta chain) was sequenced in a study of human T cells and chemical hapten exposure. Overall study findings and caveats: High-frequency TCRs, those above 1 in 1000, stayed the same after DPC sensitization. Expanded TCRs grouped into significantly more large CDR3 similarity clusters than controls produced.

As concerns this clonotype: Its matching antigen is unknown.

This CDR3 has 12 amino acids. Germline V CDR1 and CDR2: SGHAT, FQNNGV. Trimming took off 3 bases at V and 4 bases at J, with 6 bases between the two ends. Sample time point: pre-sensitization, week 0. The treatment denotes: therapeutic diphenylcyclopropenone sensitization with weekly scalp DPC. Under the authors' procedure: Sample-level TCR yields exhibited a median of 95,638, with a range of 23,224 to 690,600. MiXCR was run by TCRdb on the RACE reads, yielding one entry per CDR3 protein. TCRdb, not the authors, supplied the V and J calls. The data contain some 300,000 distinct CDR3 sequences, around 5.5% of them singletons.

The rearrangement joins TRBV11-2 to TRBJ1-2; D is unclear. The clonotype originates from a woman aged 18-29 years with alopecia areata. Some clones in this sample may be carry-over from other donors' samples. Sequences were derived from whole blood, sampled in connection with sensitization to the hapten diphenylcyclopropenone (DPC). The CDR3, as DNA: TGTGCCAGCAGCTTCTCGGGCTATGGCTACACCTTC. Translating it yields CASSFSGYGYTF.